This TCR beta chain was captured by sequencing in a study of cytomegalovirus exposure and HLA in healthy donors. Study-level findings and limits: Some V segments (TRBV6-2 and TRBV6-3 among them) were excluded as indistinguishable.

Details on this clone: Antigen: not known. The junction differs from germline at one of its ends, possibly a read error.

Primers: 60 Vbeta forward and 13 Jbeta reverse. In the source study's methods: Approximately 86 million unique TCR beta chains, some 11 million shared, were counted in a later analysis. Using immunoSEQ multiplex PCR, the repertoire was profiled, and TCRdb retains in-frame clones only, with some absent. V and J calls and clone size are copied from that table; D and trimming were computed from the DNA. The table lists 130,000 to 150,000 clones, around 9.6% of them singletons. The CDR3 loop spans 14 amino acids. Germline loops: CDR1 WNHNN, CDR2 SYGVQD (reference sequence). The sample was PBMCs. The receptor was isolated from a male donor in good health and CMV-seronegative. This sequence joins TRBV10-1 and TRBJ1-4; 10 bases fit TRBD1. CDR3 residues: CASGDRGRREKLFF. DNA for the CDR3: TGCGCCAGCGGTGACAGGGGGCGTCGTGAAAAACTGTTTTTT.